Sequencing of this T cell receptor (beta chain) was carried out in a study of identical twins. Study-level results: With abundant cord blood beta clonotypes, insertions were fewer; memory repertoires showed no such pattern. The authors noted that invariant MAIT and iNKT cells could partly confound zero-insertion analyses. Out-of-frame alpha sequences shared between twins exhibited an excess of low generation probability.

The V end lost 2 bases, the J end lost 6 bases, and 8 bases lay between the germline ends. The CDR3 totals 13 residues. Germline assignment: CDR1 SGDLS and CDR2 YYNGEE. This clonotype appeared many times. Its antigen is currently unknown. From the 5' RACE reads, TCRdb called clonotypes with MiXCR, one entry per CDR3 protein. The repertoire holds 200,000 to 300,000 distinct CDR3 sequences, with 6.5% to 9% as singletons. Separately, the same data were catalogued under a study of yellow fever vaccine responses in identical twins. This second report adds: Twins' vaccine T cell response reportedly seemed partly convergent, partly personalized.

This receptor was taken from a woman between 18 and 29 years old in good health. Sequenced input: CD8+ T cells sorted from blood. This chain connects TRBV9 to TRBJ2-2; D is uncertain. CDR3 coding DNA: TGTGCCAGCAGCGTCGGTGTGGCCGGGGAGCTGTTTTTT. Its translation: CASSVGVAGELFF.